This passage covers 7 T cell receptor beta chains from one sample sequenced in a study of cytomegalovirus exposure and HLA in healthy donors. Primers for the PCR totalled 60 Vbeta and 13 Jbeta. Libraries were prepared by immunoSEQ multiplex PCR; TCRdb keeps only in-frame clonotypes and omits some of them. The sample holds about 160,000 clones; roughly 80% are singletons and the top ten take around 9.1%. The sample taken for sequencing was PBMCs. These receptors were taken from a male donor in good health and CMV-seropositive.

The chain uses TRBV6-6 and TRBJ2-2, with 12 bases fitting TRBD2. The germline V gene has CDR1 MNHNY and CDR2 SVGAGI (reference sequence). This CDR3 contains 15 residues. The V and J ends lost 9 bases and 4 bases, in that order; junction bases with no gene match: 6. CDR3 DNA sequence: TGTGCCAGTCGGACTAGCGGGGCCACCACCGGGGAGCTGTTTTTT. This translates into CASRTSGATTGELFF.

The chain recombines TRBV5-6 with TRBJ1-2; the match to TRBD1 covers 10 bases. V was clipped by 6 bases and J by 4 bases; unmatched bases: 9. This CDR3 contains 15 residues. Germline V gene data show CDR1 as SGHDT and CDR2 as YYEEEE. This CDR3 reads CASNPRGQGFYGYTF. The CDR3, as DNA: TGTGCCAGCAACCCCCGGGGACAGGGGTTCTATGGCTACACCTTC.

This clone has just one count. V is TRBV30 and J is TRBJ2-3; TRBD1 is a possible D gene (6 bases). There are 11 residues in the CDR3. V lost 0 bases and J 8 bases, leaving 6 bases between the germline ends. CDR1 is GTSNPN and CDR2 is SVGIG in the germline V gene (reference sequence). The CDR3 nucleotides are TGTGCCTGGAGTGTACAGGGTACGCAGTATTTT. Its protein is CAWSVQGTQYF.

The count of this clone is one. V and J are TRBV30 and TRBJ2-1; 11 bases match TRBD2. The CDR3 consists of 15 residues. Looked up from germline, CDR1 is GTSNPN and CDR2 is SVGIG (reference sequence). After removal of 0 bases from V and 10 bases from J, the junction contained 8 bases not matched to a gene. CDR3 coding DNA: TGTGCCTGGAGTGTAAAAGTAGCGGGAGGGAGCGAGCAGTTCTTC. This sequence encodes CAWSVKVAGGSEQFF.

The rearrangement joins TRBV4-3 to TRBJ2-7; weak D call: TRBD2 (5 bases). Trimming left V 2 bases short and J 8 bases short, with 13 bases between. The CDR3 length is 13 residues. Germline lookup yields CDR1 LGHNA and CDR2 YSLEER. CDR3 in amino acids: CASSQWGTSKQYF. The CDR3 DNA follows: TGCGCCAGCAGCCAATGGGGAACTAGTAAGCAGTACTTC.

The table lists this clone with a count of one. This chain links TRBV10-3 with TRBJ2-3; 8 positions agree with TRBD2. This CDR3 is 15 amino acids long. The trim removed 3 bases at V and 7 bases at J, leaving 9 bases unmatched. Germline V gene data show CDR1 as ENHRY and CDR2 as SYGVKD. Written as DNA, the CDR3 is TGTGCCATCAGTGATCATAGCGGGGCGGGGAATACGCAGTATTTT. Encoded protein: CAISDHSGAGNTQYF.

The rearrangement links TRBV5-4 to TRBJ1-3; 7 nucleotides line up with TRBD1. CDR3 size: 15 residues. The germline CDR1 and CDR2 sequences are SGHNT and YYREEE (reference sequence). Trimming took 4 bases from V and 2 from J; bases not matched to a gene: 6. CDR3 in DNA: TGTGCCAGCAGCCCACAGGGGAATGCTGGAAACACCATATATTTT. Residues: CASSPQGNAGNTIYF.